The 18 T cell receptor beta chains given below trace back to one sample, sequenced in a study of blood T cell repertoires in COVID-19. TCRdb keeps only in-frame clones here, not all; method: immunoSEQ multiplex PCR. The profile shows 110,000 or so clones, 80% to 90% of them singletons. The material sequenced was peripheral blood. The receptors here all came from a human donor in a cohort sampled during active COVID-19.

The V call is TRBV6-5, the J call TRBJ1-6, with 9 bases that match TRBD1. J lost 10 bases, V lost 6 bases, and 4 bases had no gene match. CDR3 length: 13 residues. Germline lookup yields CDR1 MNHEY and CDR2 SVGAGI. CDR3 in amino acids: CASSRQGGSPLHF. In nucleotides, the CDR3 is TGTGCCAGCAGCCGACAGGGGGGATCACCCCTCCACTTT.

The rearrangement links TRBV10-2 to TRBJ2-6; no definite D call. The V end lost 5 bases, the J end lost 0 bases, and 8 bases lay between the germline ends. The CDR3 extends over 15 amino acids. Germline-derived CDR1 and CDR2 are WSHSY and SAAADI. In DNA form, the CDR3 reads TGCGCCAGCAGTAGCGCGATCTCTGGGGCCAACGTCCTGACTTTC. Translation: CASSSAISGANVLTF.

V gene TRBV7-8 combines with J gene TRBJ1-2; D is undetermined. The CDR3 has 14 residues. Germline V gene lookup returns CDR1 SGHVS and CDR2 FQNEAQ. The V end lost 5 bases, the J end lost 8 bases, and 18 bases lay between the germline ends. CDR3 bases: TGTGCCAGCAGCCCCCGCGAAAGCTTCAGGGGCTACACCTTC. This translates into CASSPRESFRGYTF.

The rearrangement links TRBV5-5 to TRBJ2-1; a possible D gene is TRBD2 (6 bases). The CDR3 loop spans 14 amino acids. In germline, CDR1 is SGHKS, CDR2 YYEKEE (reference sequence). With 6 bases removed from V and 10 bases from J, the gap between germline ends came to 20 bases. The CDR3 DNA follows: TGTGCCAGCACCCTCGGGACTCCCGGCGGCGAGCAGTTCTTC. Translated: CASTLGTPGGEQFF.

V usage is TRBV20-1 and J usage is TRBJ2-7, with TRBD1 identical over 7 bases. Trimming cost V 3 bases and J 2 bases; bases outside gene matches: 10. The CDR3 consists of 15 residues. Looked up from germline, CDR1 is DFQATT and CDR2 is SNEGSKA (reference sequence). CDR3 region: CSASGTGVDAYEQYF. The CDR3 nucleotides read TGCAGTGCTAGTGGAACAGGGGTCGATGCCTACGAGCAGTACTTC.

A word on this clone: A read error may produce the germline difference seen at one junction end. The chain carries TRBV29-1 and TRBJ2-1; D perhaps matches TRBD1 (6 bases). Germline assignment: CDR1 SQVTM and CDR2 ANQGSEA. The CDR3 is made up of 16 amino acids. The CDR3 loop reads CSAEDAGTPGYNEQFF. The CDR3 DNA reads TGCAGCGCTGAAGACGCCGGGACACCGGGCTACAATGAGCAGTTCTTC.

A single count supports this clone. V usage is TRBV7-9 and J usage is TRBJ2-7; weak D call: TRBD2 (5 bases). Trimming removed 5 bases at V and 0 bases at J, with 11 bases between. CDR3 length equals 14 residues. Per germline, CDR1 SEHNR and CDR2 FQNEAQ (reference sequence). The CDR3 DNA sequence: TGTGCCAGCAGCCCACGGGGTCCCTCCTACGAGCAGTACTTC. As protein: CASSPRGPSYEQYF.

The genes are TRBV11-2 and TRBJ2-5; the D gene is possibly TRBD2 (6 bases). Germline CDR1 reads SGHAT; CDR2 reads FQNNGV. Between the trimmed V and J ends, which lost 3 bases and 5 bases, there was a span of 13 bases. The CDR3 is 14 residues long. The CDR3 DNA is TGTGCCAGCAGCTTTGGAATCGGGGGTGAGACCCAGTACTTC. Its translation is CASSFGIGGETQYF.

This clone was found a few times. The CDR3, as DNA: TGTGCCAGCAGCCTGACAGGGAAGACAGATACGCAGTATTTT. This encodes CASSLTGKTDTQYF. The J gene is TRBJ2-3, the V gene TRBV7-9, with 7 nucleotides matching TRBD1. In germline, CDR1 is SEHNR, CDR2 FQNEAQ (reference sequence). This CDR3 has 14 amino acids. The ends lost 5 bases at V and 3 bases at J; junction bases unmatched: 5.

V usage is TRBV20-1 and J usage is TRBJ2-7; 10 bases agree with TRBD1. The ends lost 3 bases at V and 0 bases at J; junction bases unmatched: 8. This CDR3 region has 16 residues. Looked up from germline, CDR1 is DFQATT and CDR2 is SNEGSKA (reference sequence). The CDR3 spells CSASSPGQGLSYEQYF. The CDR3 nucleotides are TGCAGTGCTAGTTCCCCGGGACAGGGGCTCTCCTACGAGCAGTACTTC.

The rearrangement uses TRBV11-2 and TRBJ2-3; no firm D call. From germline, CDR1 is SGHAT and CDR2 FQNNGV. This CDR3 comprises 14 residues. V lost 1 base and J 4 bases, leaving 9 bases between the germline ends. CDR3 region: CASSLAPASDTQYF. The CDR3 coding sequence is TGTGCCAGCAGCTTAGCCCCAGCGTCAGATACGCAGTATTTT.

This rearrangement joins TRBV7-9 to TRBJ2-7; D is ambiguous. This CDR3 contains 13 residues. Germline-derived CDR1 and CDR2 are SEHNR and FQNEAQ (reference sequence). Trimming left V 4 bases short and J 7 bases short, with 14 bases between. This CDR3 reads CASSSGRIGEQYF. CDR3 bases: TGTGCCAGCAGCTCCGGCAGAATCGGGGAGCAGTACTTC.

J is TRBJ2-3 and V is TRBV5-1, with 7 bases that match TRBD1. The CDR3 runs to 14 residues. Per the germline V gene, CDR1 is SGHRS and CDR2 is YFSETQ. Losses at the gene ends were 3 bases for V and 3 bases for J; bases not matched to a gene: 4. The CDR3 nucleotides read TGCGCCAGCAGCTCGGGACAGCTGACAGATACGCAGTATTTT. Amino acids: CASSSGQLTDTQYF.

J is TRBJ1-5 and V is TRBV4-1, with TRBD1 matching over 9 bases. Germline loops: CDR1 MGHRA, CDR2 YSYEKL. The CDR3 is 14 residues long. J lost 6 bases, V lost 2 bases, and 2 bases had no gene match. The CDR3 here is CASSQTGGGQPQHF. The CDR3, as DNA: TGCGCCAGCAGCCAAACAGGGGGCGGTCAGCCCCAGCATTTT.

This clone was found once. The DNA for the CDR3 is TGTGCCAGCAGCAACCGGCGGTTTGAGCCCCAGCATTTT. Translated: CASSNRRFEPQHF. The chain carries TRBV7-8 and TRBJ1-5; D ambiguous. The CDR3 sequence is 13 residues long. V shed 5 bases and J shed 8 bases, with 13 bases lying between them. The germline gives CDR1 SGHVS, CDR2 FQNEAQ. Based on the CDR3 plus reference TRBV7-8 and TRBJ1-5, the full variable domain is GAGVSQSPRYKVAKRGQDVALRCDPISGHVSLFWYQQALGQGPEFLTYFQNEAQLDKSGLPSDRFFAERPEGSVSTLKIQRTQQEDSAVYLCASSNRRFEPQHFGDGTRLSIL.

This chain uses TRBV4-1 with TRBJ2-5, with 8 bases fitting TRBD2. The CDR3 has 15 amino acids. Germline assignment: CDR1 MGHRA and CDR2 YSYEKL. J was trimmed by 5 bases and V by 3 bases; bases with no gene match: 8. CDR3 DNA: TGCGCCAGCAGCCAGACGCGGGGGGCCGGGGAGACCCAGTACTTC. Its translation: CASSQTRGAGETQYF.

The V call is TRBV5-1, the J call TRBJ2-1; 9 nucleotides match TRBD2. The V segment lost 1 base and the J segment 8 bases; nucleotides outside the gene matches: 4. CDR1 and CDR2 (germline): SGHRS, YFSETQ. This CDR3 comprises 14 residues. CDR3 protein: CASSLSGGLHEQFF. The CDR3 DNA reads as TGCGCCAGCAGCTTGAGCGGGGGGCTCCATGAGCAGTTCTTC.

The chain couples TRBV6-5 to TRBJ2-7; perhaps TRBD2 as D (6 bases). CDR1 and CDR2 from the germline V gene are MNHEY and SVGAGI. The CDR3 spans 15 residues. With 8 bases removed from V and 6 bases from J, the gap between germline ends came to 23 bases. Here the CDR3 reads CASPPEGHDFSEQYF. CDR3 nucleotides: TGTGCCAGCCCCCCGGAGGGCCACGACTTTTCCGAGCAGTACTTC.